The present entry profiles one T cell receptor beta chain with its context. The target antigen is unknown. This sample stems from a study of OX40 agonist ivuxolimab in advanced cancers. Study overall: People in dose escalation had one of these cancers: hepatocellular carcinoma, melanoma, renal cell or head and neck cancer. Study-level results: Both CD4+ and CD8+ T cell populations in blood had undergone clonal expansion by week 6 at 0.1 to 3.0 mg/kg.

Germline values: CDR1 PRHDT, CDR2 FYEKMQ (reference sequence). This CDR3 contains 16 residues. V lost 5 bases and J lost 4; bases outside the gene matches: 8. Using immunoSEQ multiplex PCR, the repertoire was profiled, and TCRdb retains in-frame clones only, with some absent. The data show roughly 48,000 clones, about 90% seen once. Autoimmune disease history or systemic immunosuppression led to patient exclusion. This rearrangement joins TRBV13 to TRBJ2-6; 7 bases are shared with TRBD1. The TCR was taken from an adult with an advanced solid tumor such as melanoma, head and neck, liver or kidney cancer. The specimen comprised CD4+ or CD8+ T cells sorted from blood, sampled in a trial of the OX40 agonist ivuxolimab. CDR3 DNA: TGTGCCAGCAGCATCCGACAGGGCCCGGGGGCCAACGTCCTGACTTTC. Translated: CASSIRQGPGANVLTF.